This TCR beta chain was recovered during a study of cytomegalovirus exposure and HLA in healthy donors. A word on this clone: Its specificity is unknown.

The PCR had 60 Vbeta and 13 Jbeta primers. TCRdb keeps only in-frame clones here, not all; method: immunoSEQ multiplex PCR. There are some 190,000 clones in the sample; roughly four fifths occur only once, and over 2% lies in the top ten. Study-level results: HLA-A and HLA-B allele assignments for most subjects were reportedly predicted accurately using TCR beta sequences.

V lost 7 bases and J lost 7, with 22 bases in between. The CDR3 has 15 residues. The V gene's germline CDR1 is MDHEN and CDR2 SYDVKM. The sequence came from a woman in her twenties or thirties in good health and CMV-seropositive. The gene calls are TRBV28 and TRBJ2-5; TRBD1 is a possible D gene (6 bases). Sequencing was carried out using PBMCs. The CDR3 is CASTTGQIFYGTQYF. Written as DNA, the CDR3 is TGTGCCAGCACTACAGGGCAGATATTCTATGGGACCCAGTACTTC.